This T cell receptor (beta chain) was identified in a study of blood T cell repertoires in COVID-19. V shed 4 bases, J shed 4 bases, and the junction held 6 bases outside the gene matches. The germline CDR1 and CDR2 sequences are MGHRA and YSYEKL. CDR3 size: 16 residues. This table comes from immunoSEQ multiplex PCR, and its TCRdb copy is limited to in-frame clones, with some not included. There are more than 150,000 clones in the sample; roughly 87% occur only once, and 7% to 7.5% lies in the top ten. The origin of this receptor is a woman between 45 and 65 years old who had recovered from COVID-19. The sample comprised PBMCs or T cells enriched from blood (not recorded which). The chain carries TRBV4-1 and TRBJ2-1; 11 positions match TRBD2. The CDR3: CASSPTSGEVYNEQFF. Here the CDR3 DNA reads TGCGCCAGCAGCCCGACTAGCGGGGAAGTTTACAATGAGCAGTTCTTC.